This TCR beta chain derives from a study of identical twins. TCRdb analysed the 5' RACE reads with MiXCR anew, one entry per CDR3 protein. The sample yields about 470,000 distinct CDR3 sequences, 24% seen once. This CDR3 is built from 17 residues. Germline CDR1 reads SGDLS; CDR2 reads YYNGEE. With V trimmed by 1 base and J by 3 bases, 7 bases remained unmatched. These data were also reused for a study on T cells expressing NK-cell markers.

The sequence came from a woman younger than 35 in good health. The V call is TRBV9, the J call TRBJ2-3, with 11 bases fitting TRBD2. Material for sequencing was CD4+ T cells sorted from blood. CDR3 nucleotides: TGTGCCAGCAGCGTATCCCCCTCTAGCGGGGGGACAGATACGCAGTATTTT. This sequence encodes CASSVSPSSGGTDTQYF. The variable domain in full, completed from reference TRBV9 and TRBJ2-3, reads DSGVTQTPKHLITATGQRVTLRCSPRSGDLSVYWYQQSLDQGLQFLIQYYNGEERAKGNILERFSAQQFPDLHSELNLSSLELGDSALYFCASSVSPSSGGTDTQYFGPGTRLTVL.